This TCR beta chain emerged from a study of blood T cell repertoires in COVID-19. Study overall: COVID-19 samples collected from the United States, Italy and Spain covered acute and convalescent phases. T cells, B-cell-depleted T cells, or PBMCs supplied cDNA or gDNA.

The CDR3 consists of 15 residues. The J segment lost 4 bases and the V segment lost 5 bases, leaving 11 bases of the junction unmatched. Germline V gives CDR1 SGHTA, CDR2 FQGNSA. The authors' processing: Estimated nucleated cell counts came from reference gene primer amplification. Generated by immunoSEQ multiplex PCR, the TCRdb table keeps only in-frame clones and is missing some. For V, J and clone size, that table is used; D and trimming come from the DNA. The profile shows approximately 190,000 clones, roughly 82% of them singletons. The clonotype originates from a woman aged 25-40 years with acute or convalescent COVID-19. Sequenced sample: peripheral blood. V usage is TRBV7-2 and J usage is TRBJ2-7; TRBD2 aligns across 7 bases. CDR3 amino acids: CASSPSPAGNYEQYF. The CDR3 DNA is TGTGCCAGCAGCCCCTCGCCAGCGGGAAATTACGAGCAGTACTTC.